This T cell receptor (beta chain) was obtained from a study of regulatory dendritic cells for organ transplantation. V was clipped by 5 bases and J by 8 bases; unmatched bases: 8. CDR1 is LNHDA and CDR2 is SQIVND in the germline V gene (reference sequence). The CDR3 is made up of 14 amino acids. The method was immunoSEQ multiplex PCR; TCRdb's version includes in-frame clones alone and lacks a portion of them. This sample has over 20,000 clones, with about 79% found just once. This receptor was taken from a human donor in good health. Specimen: memory CD4+ T cells from blood. Subset defined: CD45RO+ memory T cells. V usage is TRBV19 and J usage is TRBJ1-2; TRBD1 agrees at 10 bases. This chain's CDR3 is CASSATGTGDGYTF. The CDR3 region has the DNA TGTGCCAGTAGTGCGACCGGGACAGGGGACGGCTACACCTTC.